Listed below are T cell receptor beta chains from one sample, sequenced in a study of blood T cell repertoires in COVID-19. Profiled with immunoSEQ multiplex PCR; TCRdb holds only in-frame clones, not every one. The sample includes 200,000 to 250,000 clones, 84% seen only once; the top ten take around 3%. Material for sequencing was peripheral blood. These receptors were obtained from a woman under 40 who had recovered from COVID-19. Both conserved end residues are part of each CDR3. The D gene is left open where the match is weak. Some rows have no size entry. The others give once, few or many, or a class for an expanded clone.

>NA|TRBJ2-7|NA|TRBV2
CASSVAAEQYF
TGTGCCAGCAGTGTGGCTGCCGAGCAGTACTTC
>NA|TRBJ2-7|NA|TRBV19
CASSIGGHPSYEQYF
TGTGCCAGTAGTATAGGGGGACATCCCTCCTACGAGCAGTACTTC
>TRBD2|TRBJ2-3|NA|TRBV30
CASRLAGNLVSTDTQYF
TGTGCCTCCCGACTAGCGGGAAACCTTGTTAGCACAGATACGCAGTATTTT
>NA|TRBJ2-1|NA|TRBV19
CASSIGREEFNEQFF
TGTGCCAGTAGTATAGGGCGGGAAGAATTTAATGAGCAGTTCTTC
>TRBD1|TRBJ1-1|NA|TRBV28
CASSFMRGQGDAGAFF
TGTGCCAGCAGTTTTATGAGGGGACAGGGGGATGCGGGAGCTTTCTTT
>NA|TRBJ2-5|NA|TRBV3-1/TRBV3-2
CASSSALQGIYQETQYF
TGTGCCAGCAGCTCAGCCCTACAGGGCATATACCAAGAGACCCAGTACTTC
>TRBD1|TRBJ1-4|NA|TRBV30
CAWSPTGGANEKLFF
TGTGCCTGGAGTCCAACAGGGGGAGCTAATGAAAAACTGTTTTTT
>NA|TRBJ2-4|NA|TRBV2
CASSEIAAETANIQYF
TGTGCCAGCAGTGAAATTGCGGCGGAGACGGCAAACATTCAGTACTTC
>NA|TRBJ1-1|NA|TRBV10-3
CAINSQGGAEAFF
TGTGCCATCAACTCACAGGGAGGGGCTGAAGCTTTCTTT
>TRBD1|TRBJ1-3|NA|TRBV5-1
CASSFGQAGSGNTIYF
TGCGCCAGCAGCTTCGGACAGGCCGGCTCTGGAAACACCATATATTTT
>TRBD2|TRBJ2-2|NA|TRBV5-1
CASSSGGLNTGELFF
TGCGCCAGCAGCTCGGGGGGACTGAACACCGGGGAGCTGTTTTTT
>TRBD1|TRBJ1-4|NA|TRBV19
CASSMGQGNEKLFF
TGTGCCAGTAGTATGGGACAGGGCAACGAAAAACTGTTTTTT
>TRBD1|TRBJ2-7|NA|TRBV27
CASSLSDRASEQYF
TGTGCCAGCAGTTTATCTGACAGGGCCAGCGAGCAGTACTTC
>TRBD1|TRBJ2-5|NA|TRBV29-1
CSVVGAGGGETQYF
TGCAGCGTTGTTGGGGCAGGGGGCGGTGAGACCCAGTACTTC
>TRBD1|TRBJ2-5|NA|TRBV10-3
CAISTGQGDETQYF
TGTGCCATCAGTACGGGACAGGGGGACGAGACCCAGTACTTC
>NA|TRBJ1-5|few|TRBV5-1
CASSLEGSQPQHF
TGCGCCAGCAGCTTGGAGGGGTCCCAGCCCCAGCATTTT
>TRBD1|TRBJ2-5|few|TRBV29-1
CSVVRGGAGETQYF
TGCAGCGTTGTACGAGGGGGCGCGGGAGAGACCCAGTACTTC
>TRBD2|TRBJ2-5|NA|TRBV5-5
CASSIRLAGGGETQYF
TGTGCCAGCAGCATCCGACTAGCGGGAGGCGGAGAGACCCAGTACTTC
>TRBD2|TRBJ2-1|NA|TRBV3-1/TRBV3-2
CASSPWAGANEQFF
TGTGCCAGCAGCCCCTGGGCGGGAGCTAATGAGCAGTTCTTC
>NA|TRBJ1-5|NA|TRBV3-1/TRBV3-2
CASSHRITGPGHF
TGTGCCAGCAGCCACCGTATAACAGGGCCCGGGCATTTT
>TRBD2|TRBJ2-1|NA|TRBV4-1
CASSQLSGRANEQFF
TGCGCCAGCAGCCAGCTTAGCGGGAGGGCCAATGAGCAGTTCTTC
>TRBD1|TRBJ2-7|NA|TRBV27
CASSPLGTGSYEQYF
TGTGCCAGCAGTCCCCTTGGGACAGGGTCCTACGAGCAGTACTTC
>TRBD2|TRBJ2-2|NA|TRBV5-1
CASSGGGTSTGELFF
TGCGCCAGCAGCGGTGGGGGGACTAGCACCGGGGAGCTGTTTTTT
>NA|TRBJ1-1|once|TRBV19
CASSIRSEGGTEAFF
TGTGCCAGTAGTATACGGTCGGAGGGTGGCACTGAAGCTTTCTTT
>TRBD1|TRBJ2-7|once|TRBV6-5
CASSPTGTGAYEQYF
TGTGCCAGCAGTCCAACTGGGACAGGTGCCTACGAGCAGTACTTC
>TRBD2|TRBJ2-1|NA|TRBV6-6
CASSRLAGSEQFF
TGTGCCAGCAGTCGACTAGCGGGAAGTGAGCAGTTCTTC
>NA|TRBJ2-3|NA|TRBV24-1
CATSDFRGSSTDTQYF
TGTGCCACCAGTGATTTTAGGGGTTCTAGCACAGATACGCAGTATTTT
>NA|TRBJ1-1|NA|TRBV7-3
CASGWEGSEAFF
TGTGCCAGCGGGTGGGAGGGATCTGAAGCTTTCTTT